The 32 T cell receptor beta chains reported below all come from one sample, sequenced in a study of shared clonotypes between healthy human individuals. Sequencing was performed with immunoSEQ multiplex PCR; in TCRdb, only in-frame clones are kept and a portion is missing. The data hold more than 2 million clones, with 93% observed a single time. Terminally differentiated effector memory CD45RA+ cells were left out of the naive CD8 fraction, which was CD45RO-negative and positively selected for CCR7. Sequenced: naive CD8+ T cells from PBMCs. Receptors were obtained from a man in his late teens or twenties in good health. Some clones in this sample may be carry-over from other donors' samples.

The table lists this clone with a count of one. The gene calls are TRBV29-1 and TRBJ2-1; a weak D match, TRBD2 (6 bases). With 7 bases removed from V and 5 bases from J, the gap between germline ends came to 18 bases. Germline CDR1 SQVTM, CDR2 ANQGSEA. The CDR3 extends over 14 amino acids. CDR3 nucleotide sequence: TGCAGCGGAGCACTAGCCTCGCCCCACAATGAGCAGTTCTTC. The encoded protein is CSGALASPHNEQFF.

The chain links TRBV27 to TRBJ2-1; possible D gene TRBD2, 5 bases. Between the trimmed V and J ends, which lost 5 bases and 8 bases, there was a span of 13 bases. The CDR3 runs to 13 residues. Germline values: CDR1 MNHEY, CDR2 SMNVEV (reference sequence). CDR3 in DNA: TGTGCCAGCAGTCCCCTACTAGAGCATGAGCAGTTCTTC. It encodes CASSPLLEHEQFF.

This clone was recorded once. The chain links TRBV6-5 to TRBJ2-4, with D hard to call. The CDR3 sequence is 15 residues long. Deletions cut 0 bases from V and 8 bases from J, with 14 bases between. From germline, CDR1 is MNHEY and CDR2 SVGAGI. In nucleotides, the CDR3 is TGTGCCAGCAGTTACTCTGGGCCCGCCGCCCACATTCAGTACTTC. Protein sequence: CASSYSGPAAHIQYF.

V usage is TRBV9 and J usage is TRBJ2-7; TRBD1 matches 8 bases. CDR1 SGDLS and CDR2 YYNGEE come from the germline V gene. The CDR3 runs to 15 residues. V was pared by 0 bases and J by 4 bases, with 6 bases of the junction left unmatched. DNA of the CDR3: TGTGCCAGCAGCGTAGAAACAGGGGGACCTTACGAGCAGTACTTC. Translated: CASSVETGGPYEQYF. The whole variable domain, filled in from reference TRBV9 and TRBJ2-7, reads DSGVTQTPKHLITATGQRVTLRCSPRSGDLSVYWYQQSLDQGLQFLIQYYNGEERAKGNILERFSAQQFPDLHSELNLSSLELGDSALYFCASSVETGGPYEQYFGPGTRLTVT.

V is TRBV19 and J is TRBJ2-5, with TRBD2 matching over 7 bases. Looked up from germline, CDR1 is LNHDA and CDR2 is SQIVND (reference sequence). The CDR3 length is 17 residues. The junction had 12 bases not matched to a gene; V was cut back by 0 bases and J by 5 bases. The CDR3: CASSIDLRLANLETQYF. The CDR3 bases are TGTGCCAGTAGTATAGATCTCAGACTAGCTAATCTGGAGACCCAGTACTTC. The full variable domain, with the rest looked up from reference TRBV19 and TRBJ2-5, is DGGITQSPKYLFRKEGQNVTLSCEQNLNHDAMYWYRQDPGQGLRLIYYSQIVNDFQKGDIAEGYSVSREKKESFPLTVTSAQKNPTAFYLCASSIDLRLANLETQYFGPGTRLLVL.

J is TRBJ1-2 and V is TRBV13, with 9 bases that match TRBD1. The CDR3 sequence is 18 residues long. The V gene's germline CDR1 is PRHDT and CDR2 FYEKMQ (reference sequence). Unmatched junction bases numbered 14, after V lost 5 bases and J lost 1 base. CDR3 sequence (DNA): TGTGCCAGCAGCGGCACCGGGACAGGGAACACCCTTAACTATGGCTACACCTTC. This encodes CASSGTGTGNTLNYGYTF. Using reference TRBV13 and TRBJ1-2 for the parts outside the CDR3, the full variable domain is AAGVIQSPRHLIKEKRETATLKCYPIPRHDTVYWYQQGPGQDPQFLISFYEKMQSDKGSIPDRFSAQQFSDYHSELNMSSLELGDSALYFCASSGTGTGNTLNYGYTFGSGTRLTVV.

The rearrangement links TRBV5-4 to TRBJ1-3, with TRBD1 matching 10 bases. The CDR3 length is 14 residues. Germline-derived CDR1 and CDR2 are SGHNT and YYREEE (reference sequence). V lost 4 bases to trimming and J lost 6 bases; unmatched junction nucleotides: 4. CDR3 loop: CASSLGQGQNTIYF. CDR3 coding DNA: TGTGCCAGCAGCCTGGGACAGGGGCAAAACACCATATATTTT. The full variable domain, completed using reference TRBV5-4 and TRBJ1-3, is ETGVTQSPTHLIKTRGQQVTLRCSSQSGHNTVSWYQQALGQGPQFIFQYYREEENGRGNFPPRFSGLQFPNYSSELNVNALELDDSALYLCASSLGQGQNTIYFGEGSWLTVV.

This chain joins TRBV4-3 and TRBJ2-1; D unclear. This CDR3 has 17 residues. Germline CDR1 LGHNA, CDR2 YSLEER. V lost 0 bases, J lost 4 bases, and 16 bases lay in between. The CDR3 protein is CASSQEFGGLVYNEQFF. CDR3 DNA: TGCGCCAGCAGCCAAGAATTCGGCGGCCTGGTATACAATGAGCAGTTCTTC.

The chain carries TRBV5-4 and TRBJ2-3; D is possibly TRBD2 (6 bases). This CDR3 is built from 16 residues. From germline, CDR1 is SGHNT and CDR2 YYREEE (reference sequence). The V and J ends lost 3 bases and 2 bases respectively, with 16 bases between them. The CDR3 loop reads CASSSYTGLVTDTQYF. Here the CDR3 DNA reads TGTGCCAGCAGCTCGTATACGGGACTCGTCACAGATACGCAGTATTTT.

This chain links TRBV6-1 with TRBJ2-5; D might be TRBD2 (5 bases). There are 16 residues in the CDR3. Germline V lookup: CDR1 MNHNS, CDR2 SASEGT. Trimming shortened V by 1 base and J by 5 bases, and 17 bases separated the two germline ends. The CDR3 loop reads CASSEDEGPGEETQYF. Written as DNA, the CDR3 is TGTGCCAGCAGTGAAGATGAGGGTCCCGGCGAGGAGACCCAGTACTTC.

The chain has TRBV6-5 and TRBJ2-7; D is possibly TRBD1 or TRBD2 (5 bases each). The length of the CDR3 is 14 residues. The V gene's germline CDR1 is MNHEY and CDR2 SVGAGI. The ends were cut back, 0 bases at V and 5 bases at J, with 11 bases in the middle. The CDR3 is CASSYSRGADEQYF. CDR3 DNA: TGTGCCAGCAGTTACTCTCGAGGGGCCGACGAGCAGTACTTC.

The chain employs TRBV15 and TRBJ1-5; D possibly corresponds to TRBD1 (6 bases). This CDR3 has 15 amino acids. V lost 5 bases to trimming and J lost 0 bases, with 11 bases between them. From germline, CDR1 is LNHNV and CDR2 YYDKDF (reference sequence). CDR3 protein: CATSWGPVSNQPQHF. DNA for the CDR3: TGTGCCACCAGCTGGGGGCCAGTTAGCAATCAGCCCCAGCATTTT.

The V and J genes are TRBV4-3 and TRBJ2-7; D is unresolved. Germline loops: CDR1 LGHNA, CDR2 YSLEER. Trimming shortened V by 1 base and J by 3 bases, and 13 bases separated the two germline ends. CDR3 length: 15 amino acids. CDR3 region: CASSQARRKGYEQYF. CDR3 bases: TGCGCCAGCAGCCAAGCCAGAAGAAAGGGCTACGAGCAGTACTTC.

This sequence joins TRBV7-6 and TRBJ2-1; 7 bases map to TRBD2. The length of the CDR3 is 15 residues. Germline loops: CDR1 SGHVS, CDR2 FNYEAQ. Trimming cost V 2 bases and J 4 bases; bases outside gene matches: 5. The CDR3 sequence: CASSLLAVSYNEQFF. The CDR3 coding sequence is TGTGCCAGCAGCTTACTAGCGGTCAGTTACAATGAGCAGTTCTTC. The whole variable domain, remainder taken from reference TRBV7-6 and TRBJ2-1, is GAGVSQSPRYKVTKRGQDVALRCDPISGHVSLYWYRQALGQGPEFLTYFNYEAQQDKSGLPNDRFSAERPEGSISTLTIQRTEQRDSAMYRCASSLLAVSYNEQFFGPGTRLTVL.

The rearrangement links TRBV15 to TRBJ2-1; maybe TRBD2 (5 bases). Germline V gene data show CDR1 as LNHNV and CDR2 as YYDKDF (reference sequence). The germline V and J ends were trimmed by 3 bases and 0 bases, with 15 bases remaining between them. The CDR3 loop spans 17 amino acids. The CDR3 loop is CATSSKLGLSSYNEQFF. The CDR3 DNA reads TGTGCCACCAGCAGTAAACTAGGGTTAAGCTCCTACAATGAGCAGTTCTTC.

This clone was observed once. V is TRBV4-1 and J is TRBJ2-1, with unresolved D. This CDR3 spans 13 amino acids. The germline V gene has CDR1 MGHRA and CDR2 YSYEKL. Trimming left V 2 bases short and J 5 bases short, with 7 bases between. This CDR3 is CASSQPRDNEQFF. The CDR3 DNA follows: TGCGCCAGCAGCCAACCCCGGGACAATGAGCAGTTCTTC.

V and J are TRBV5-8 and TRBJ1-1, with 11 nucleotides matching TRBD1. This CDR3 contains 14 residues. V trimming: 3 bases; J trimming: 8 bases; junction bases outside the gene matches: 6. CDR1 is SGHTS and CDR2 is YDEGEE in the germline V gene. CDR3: CASSSGTGGSEAFF. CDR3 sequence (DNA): TGTGCCAGCAGCTCAGGGACAGGGGGTTCAGAAGCTTTCTTT.

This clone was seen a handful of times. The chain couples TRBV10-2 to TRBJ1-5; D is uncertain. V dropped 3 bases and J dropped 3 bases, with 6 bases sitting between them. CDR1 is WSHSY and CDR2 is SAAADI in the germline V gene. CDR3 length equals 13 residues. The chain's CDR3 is CASSDGHNQPQHF. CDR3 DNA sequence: TGCGCCAGCAGTGATGGTCACAATCAGCCCCAGCATTTT.

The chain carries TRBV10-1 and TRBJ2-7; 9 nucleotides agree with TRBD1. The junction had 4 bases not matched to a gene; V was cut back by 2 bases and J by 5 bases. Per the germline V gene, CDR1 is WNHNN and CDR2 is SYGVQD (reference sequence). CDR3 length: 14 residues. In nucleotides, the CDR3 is TGCGCCAGCAGTGAGACCGGACAGGGGAACGAGCAGTACTTC. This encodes CASSETGQGNEQYF.

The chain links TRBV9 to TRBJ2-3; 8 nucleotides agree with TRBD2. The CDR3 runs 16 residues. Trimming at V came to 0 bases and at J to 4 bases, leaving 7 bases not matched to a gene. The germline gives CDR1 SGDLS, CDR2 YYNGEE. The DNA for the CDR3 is TGTGCCAGCAGCGTAGAAGTTTCCGGGGGGGCAGATACGCAGTATTTT. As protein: CASSVEVSGGADTQYF. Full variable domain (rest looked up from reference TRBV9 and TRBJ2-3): DSGVTQTPKHLITATGQRVTLRCSPRSGDLSVYWYQQSLDQGLQFLIQYYNGEERAKGNILERFSAQQFPDLHSELNLSSLELGDSALYFCASSVEVSGGADTQYFGPGTRLTVL.

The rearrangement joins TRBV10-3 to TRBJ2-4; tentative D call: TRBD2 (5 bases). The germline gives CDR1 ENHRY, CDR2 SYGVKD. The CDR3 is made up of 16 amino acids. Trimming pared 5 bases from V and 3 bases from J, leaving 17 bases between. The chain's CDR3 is CAISFGTTEGKNIQYF. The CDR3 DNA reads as TGTGCCATCAGTTTCGGAACGACCGAGGGCAAAAACATTCAGTACTTC.

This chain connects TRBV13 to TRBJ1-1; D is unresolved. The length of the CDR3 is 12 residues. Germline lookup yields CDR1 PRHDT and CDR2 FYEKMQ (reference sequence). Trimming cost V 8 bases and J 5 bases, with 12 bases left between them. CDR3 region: CASSKGGTEAFF. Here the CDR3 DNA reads TGTGCCAGCTCGAAAGGTGGGACTGAAGCTTTCTTT. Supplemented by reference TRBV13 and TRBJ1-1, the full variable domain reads AAGVIQSPRHLIKEKRETATLKCYPIPRHDTVYWYQQGPGQDPQFLISFYEKMQSDKGSIPDRFSAQQFSDYHSELNMSSLELGDSALYFCASSKGGTEAFFGQGTRLTVV.

CDR3 sequence (DNA): TGTGCCAGCAGCTTCGAGGGACCGAACTATGGCTACACCTTC. It codes for CASSFEGPNYGYTF. The gene calls are TRBV5-5 and TRBJ1-2; maybe TRBD1 (5 bases). CDR1 is SGHKS, CDR2 YYEKEE, per germline (reference sequence). The CDR3 is 14 amino acids. V gave up 2 bases and J gave up 2 bases, with 10 bases separating them.

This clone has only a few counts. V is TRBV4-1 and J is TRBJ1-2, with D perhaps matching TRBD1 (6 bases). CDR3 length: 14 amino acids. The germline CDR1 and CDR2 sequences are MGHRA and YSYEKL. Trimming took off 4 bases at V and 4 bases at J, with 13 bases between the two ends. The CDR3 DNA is TGCGCCAGCAGCCCTCGGACAGCGGGCTATGGCTACACCTTC. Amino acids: CASSPRTAGYGYTF.

The CDR3 loop is CASSVTGDEQFF. In nucleotides, the CDR3 is TGTGCCAGCAGCGTAACAGGAGATGAGCAGTTCTTC. The chain employs TRBV5-4 and TRBJ2-1, with a possible D match to TRBD1 (5 bases). Trimming pared 4 bases from V and 8 bases from J, leaving 10 bases between. Germline V CDR1 and CDR2: SGHNT, YYREEE (reference sequence). The CDR3 totals 12 residues.

This CDR3 reads CASSQTGSSYNSPLHF. As DNA, the CDR3 is TGCGCCAGCAGCCAGACGGGGAGCTCCTATAATTCACCCCTCCACTTT. This chain connects TRBV4-1 to TRBJ1-6; D is unclear. This CDR3 is 16 amino acids long. The V and J ends lost 3 bases and 0 bases respectively, with 9 bases between them. Germline V gene lookup returns CDR1 MGHRA and CDR2 YSYEKL.

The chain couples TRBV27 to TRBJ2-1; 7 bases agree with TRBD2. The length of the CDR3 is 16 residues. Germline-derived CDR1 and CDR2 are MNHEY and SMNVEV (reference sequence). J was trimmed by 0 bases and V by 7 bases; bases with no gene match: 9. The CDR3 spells CASTSRAGSSYNEQFF. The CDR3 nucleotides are TGTGCCAGCACCAGCAGAGCGGGGAGCTCCTACAATGAGCAGTTCTTC.

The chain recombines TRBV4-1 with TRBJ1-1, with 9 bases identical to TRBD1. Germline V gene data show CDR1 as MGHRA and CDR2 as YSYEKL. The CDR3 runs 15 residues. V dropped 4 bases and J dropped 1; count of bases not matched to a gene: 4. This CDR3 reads CASSREQGANTEAFF. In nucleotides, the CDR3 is TGCGCCAGCAGCCGGGAACAGGGGGCGAACACTGAAGCTTTCTTT.

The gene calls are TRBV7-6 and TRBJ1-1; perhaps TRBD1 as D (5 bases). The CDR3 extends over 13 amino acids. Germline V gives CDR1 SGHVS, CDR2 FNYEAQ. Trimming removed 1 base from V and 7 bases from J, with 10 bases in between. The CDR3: CASSLGDSFEAFF. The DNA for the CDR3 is TGTGCCAGCAGCTTAGGAGACAGTTTTGAAGCTTTCTTT.

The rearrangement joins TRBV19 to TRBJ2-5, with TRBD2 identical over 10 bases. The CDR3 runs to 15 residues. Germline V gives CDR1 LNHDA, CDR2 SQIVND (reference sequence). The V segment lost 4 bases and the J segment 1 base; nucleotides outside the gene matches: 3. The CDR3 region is CASSTRTSGQETQYF. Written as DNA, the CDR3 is TGTGCCAGTAGTACACGGACTAGCGGCCAAGAGACCCAGTACTTC.

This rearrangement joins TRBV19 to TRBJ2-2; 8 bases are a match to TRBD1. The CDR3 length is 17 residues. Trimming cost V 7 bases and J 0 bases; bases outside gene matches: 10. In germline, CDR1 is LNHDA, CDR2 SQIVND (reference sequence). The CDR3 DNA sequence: TGTGCCAGTACCTGGGACAGGACCCTTCCGAACACCGGGGAGCTGTTTTTT. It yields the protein CASTWDRTLPNTGELFF.

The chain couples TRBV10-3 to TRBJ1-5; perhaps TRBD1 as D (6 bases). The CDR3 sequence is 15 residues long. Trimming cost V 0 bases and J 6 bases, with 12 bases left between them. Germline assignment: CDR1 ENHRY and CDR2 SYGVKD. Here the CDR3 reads CAISESIVGGQPQHF. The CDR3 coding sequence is TGTGCCATCAGTGAGTCGATAGTAGGGGGTCAGCCCCAGCATTTT.